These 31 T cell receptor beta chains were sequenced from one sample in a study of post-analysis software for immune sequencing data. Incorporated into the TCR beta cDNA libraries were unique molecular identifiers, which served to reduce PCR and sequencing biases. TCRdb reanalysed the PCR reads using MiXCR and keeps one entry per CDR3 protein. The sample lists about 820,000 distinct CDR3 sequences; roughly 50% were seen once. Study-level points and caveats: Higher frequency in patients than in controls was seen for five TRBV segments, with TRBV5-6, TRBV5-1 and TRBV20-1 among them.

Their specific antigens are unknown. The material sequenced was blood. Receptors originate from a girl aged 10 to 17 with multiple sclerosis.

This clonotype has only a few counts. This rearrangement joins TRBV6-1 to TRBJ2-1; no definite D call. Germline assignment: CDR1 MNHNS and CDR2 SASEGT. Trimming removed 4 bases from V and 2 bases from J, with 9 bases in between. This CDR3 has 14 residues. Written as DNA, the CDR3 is TGTGCCAGCAGTGGTGGTACGACCTACAATGAGCAGTTCTTC. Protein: CASSGGTTYNEQFF.

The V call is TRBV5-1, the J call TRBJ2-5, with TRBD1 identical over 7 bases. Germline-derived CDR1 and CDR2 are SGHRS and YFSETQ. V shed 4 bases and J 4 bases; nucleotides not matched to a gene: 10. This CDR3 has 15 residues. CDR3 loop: CASSQPGQRTETQYF. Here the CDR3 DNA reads TGCGCCAGCAGCCAGCCGGGACAGCGAACAGAGACCCAGTACTTC. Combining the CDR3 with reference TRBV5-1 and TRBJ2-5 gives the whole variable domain KAGVTQTPRYLIKTRGQQVTLSCSPISGHRSVSWYQQTPGQGLQFLFEYFSETQRNKGNFPGRFSGRQFSNSRSEMNVSTLELGDSALYLCASSQPGQRTETQYFGPGTRLLVL.

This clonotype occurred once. This CDR3 is CASSQDRYQETQYF. CDR3 nucleotides: TGTGCCAGCAGCCAAGACAGGTACCAAGAGACCCAGTACTTC. The chain is built from TRBV14 and TRBJ2-5, with D unclear. The V gene's germline CDR1 is SGHDN and CDR2 FVKESK. The CDR3 runs to 14 residues. Trimming left V 0 bases short and J 0 bases short, with 5 bases between.

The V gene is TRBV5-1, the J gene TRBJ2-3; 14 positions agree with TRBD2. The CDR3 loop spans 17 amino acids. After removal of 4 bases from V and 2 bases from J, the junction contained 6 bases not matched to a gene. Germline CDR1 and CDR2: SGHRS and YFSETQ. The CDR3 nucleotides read TGCGCCAGCAGCCTGAGACTAGCGGGAGGGATCACAGATACGCAGTATTTT. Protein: CASSLRLAGGITDTQYF.

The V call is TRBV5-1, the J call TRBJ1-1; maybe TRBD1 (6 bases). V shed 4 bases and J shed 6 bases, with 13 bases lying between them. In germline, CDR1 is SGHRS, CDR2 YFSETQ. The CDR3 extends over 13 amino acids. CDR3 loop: CASSKGQTAEAFF. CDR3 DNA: TGCGCCAGCAGCAAAGGACAGACCGCTGAAGCTTTCTTT.

In nucleotides, the CDR3 is TGTGCCAGCAGCGATGGGACATATCTTACAAGTGGCCAGTACTTC. Its protein product is CASSDGTYLTSGQYF. J is TRBJ2-7 and V is TRBV7-9; TRBD1 might be the D (6 bases). The V gene lost 5 bases and the J gene lost 10 bases, with 24 bases spanning the gap. Germline values: CDR1 SEHNR, CDR2 FQNEAQ (reference sequence). CDR3 length: 15 residues.

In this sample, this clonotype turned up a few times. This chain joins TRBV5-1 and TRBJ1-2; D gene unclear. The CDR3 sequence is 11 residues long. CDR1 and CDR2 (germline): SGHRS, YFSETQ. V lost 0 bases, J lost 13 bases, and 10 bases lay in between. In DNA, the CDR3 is TGCGCCAGCAGCTTGGATGGCAGTACCACCTTC. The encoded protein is CASSLDGSTTF. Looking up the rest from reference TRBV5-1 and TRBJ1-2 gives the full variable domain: KAGVTQTPRYLIKTRGQQVTLSCSPISGHRSVSWYQQTPGQGLQFLFEYFSETQRNKGNFPGRFSGRQFSNSRSEMNVSTLELGDSALYLCASSLDGSTTFGSGTRLTVV.

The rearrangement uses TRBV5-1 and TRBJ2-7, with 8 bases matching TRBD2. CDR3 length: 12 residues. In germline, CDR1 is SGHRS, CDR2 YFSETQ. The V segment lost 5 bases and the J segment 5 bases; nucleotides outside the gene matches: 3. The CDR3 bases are TGCGCCAGCAGTCGGGAGGGAAACGAGCAGTACTTC. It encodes CASSREGNEQYF.

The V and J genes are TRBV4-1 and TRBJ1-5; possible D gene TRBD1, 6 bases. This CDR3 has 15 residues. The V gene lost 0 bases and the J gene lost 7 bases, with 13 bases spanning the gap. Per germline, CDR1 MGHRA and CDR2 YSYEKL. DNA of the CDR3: TGCGCCAGCAGCCAAGATGGGGGGCGAGGGCAGCCCCAGCATTTT. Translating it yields CASSQDGGRGQPQHF.

The CDR3 here is CSALLGQETQYF. The CDR3 bases are TGCAGTGCTCTCCTGGGCCAAGAGACCCAGTACTTC. V and J are TRBV20-1 and TRBJ2-5; D gene uncertain. Germline CDR1 and CDR2: DFQATT and SNEGSKA (reference sequence). The CDR3 extends over 12 amino acids. V was pared by 5 bases and J by 1 base, with 8 bases between.

The CDR3 region has the DNA TGTGCCAGCAGCCCAAGGACAGGGAGTACCTACGAGCAGTACTTC. As protein: CASSPRTGSTYEQYF. This chain uses TRBV7-6 with TRBJ2-7; 8 positions match TRBD1. V was pared by 5 bases and J by 2 bases, with 8 bases of the junction left unmatched. CDR1 and CDR2 (germline): SGHVS, FNYEAQ. The CDR3 is 15 residues long.

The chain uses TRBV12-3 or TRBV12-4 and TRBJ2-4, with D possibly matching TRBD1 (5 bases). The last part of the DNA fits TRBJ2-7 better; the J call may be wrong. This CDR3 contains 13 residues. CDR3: CASSAALQGEQYF. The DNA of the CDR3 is TGTGCCAGCAGTGCGGCCCTCCAGGGCGAGCAGTACTTC.

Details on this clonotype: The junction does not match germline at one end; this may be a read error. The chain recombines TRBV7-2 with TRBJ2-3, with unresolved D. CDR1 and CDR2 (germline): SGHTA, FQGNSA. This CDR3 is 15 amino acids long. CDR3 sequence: CACSERPLATDTQYF. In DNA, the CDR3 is TGTGCCTGCAGCGAAAGGCCGTTAGCCACAGATACGCAGTATTTT.

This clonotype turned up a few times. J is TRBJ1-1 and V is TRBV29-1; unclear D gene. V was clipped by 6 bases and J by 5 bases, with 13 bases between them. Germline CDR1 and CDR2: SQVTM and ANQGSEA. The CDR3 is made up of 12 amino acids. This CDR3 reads CSVSDTGTEAFF. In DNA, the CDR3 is TGCAGCGTATCCGACACGGGGACTGAAGCTTTCTTT.

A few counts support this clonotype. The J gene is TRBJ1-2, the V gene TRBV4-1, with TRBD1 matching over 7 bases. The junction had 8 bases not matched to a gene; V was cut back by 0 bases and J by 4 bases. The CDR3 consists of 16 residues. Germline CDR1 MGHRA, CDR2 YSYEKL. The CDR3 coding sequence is TGCGCCAGCAGCCAAGAAGTGCAGGGGGAGTTCTATGGCTACACCTTC. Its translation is CASSQEVQGEFYGYTF.

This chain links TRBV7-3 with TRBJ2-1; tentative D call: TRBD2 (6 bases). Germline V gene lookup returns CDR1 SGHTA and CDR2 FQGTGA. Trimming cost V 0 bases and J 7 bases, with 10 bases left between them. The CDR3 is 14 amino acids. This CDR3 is CASSLTGRSNEQFF. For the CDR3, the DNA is TGTGCCAGCAGCTTAACGGGGAGGAGTAATGAGCAGTTCTTC.

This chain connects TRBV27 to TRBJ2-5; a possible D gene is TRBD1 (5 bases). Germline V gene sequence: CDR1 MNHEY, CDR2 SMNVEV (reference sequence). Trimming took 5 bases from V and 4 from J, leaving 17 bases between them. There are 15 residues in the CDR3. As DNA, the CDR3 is TGTGCCAGCAGTCCCTCCGGACACGCCGCAGAGACCCAGTACTTC. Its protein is CASSPSGHAAETQYF.

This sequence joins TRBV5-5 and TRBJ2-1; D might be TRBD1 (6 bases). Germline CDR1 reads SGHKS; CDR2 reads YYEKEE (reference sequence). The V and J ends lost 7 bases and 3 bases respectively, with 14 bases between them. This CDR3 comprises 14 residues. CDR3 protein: CASAYRAHYNEQFF. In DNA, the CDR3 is TGTGCCAGCGCTTACAGGGCCCACTACAATGAGCAGTTCTTC.

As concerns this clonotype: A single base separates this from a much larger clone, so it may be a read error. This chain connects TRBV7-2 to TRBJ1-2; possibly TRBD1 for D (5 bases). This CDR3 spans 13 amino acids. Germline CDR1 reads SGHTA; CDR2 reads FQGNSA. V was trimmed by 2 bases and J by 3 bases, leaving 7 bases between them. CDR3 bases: TGTGCCAGCAGCTTAATAGGGGACTATGGCTACACCTTC. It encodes CASSLIGDYGYTF.

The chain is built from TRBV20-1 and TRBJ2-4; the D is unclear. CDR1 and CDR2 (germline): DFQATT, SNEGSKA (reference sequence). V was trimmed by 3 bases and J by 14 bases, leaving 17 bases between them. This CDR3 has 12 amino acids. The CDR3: CSARTHLSDEYF. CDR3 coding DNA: TGCAGTGCTAGGACCCACCTCTCAGACGAGTACTTC.

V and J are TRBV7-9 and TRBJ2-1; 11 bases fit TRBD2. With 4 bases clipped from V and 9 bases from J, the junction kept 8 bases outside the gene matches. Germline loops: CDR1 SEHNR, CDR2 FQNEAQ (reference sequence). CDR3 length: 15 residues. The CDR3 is CASSSRTSGWIEQFF. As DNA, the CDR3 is TGTGCCAGCAGCTCTAGGACTAGCGGGTGGATTGAGCAGTTCTTC.

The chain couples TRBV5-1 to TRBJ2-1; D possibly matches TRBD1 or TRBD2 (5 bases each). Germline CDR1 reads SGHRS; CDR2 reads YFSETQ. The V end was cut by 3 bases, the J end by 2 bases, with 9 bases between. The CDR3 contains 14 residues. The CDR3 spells CASSWDLTYNEQFF. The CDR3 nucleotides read TGCGCCAGCAGCTGGGACCTGACCTACAATGAGCAGTTCTTC.

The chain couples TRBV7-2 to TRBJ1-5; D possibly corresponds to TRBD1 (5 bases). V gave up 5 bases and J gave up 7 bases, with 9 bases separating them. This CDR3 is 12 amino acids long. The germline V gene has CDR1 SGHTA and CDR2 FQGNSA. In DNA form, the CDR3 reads TGTACCAGCAGCCGTAGGGACCAGCCCCAGCATTTT. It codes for CTSSRRDQPQHF.

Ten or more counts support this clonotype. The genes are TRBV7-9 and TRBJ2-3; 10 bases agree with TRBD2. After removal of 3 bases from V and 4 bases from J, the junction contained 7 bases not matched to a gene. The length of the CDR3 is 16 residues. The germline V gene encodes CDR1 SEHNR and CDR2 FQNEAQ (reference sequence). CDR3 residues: CASSLEAGGPADTQYF. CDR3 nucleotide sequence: TGTGCCAGCAGCTTGGAAGCGGGAGGGCCCGCAGATACGCAGTATTTT.

The DNA for the CDR3 is TGCAGTACCGGACACAACACTGAAGCTTTCTTT. As protein: CSTGHNTEAFF. J is TRBJ1-1 and V is TRBV20-1; D may be TRBD1 (5 bases). Germline V gives CDR1 DFQATT, CDR2 SNEGSKA (reference sequence). The CDR3 sequence is 11 residues long. With 8 bases removed from V and 2 bases from J, the gap between germline ends came to 9 bases.

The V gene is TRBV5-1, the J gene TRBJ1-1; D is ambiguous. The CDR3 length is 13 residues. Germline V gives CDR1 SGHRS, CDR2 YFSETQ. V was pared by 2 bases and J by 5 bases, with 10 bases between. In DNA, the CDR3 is TGCGCCAGCAGCTTCGGACGTGGGACTGAAGCTTTCTTT. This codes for CASSFGRGTEAFF.

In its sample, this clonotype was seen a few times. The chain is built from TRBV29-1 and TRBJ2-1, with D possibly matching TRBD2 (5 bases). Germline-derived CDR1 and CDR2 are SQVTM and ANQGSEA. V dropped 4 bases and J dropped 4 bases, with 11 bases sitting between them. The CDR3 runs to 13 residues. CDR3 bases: TGCAGCGTTGCCAGCGGAGTTTACAATGAGCAGTTCTTC. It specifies CSVASGVYNEQFF.

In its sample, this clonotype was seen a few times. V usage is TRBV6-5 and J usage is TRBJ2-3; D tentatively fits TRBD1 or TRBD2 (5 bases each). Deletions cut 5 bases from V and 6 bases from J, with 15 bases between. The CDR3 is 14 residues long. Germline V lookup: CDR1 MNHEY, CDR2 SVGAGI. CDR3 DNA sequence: TGTGCCAGCAGTCACCGGGACGGCTGGGATACGCAGTATTTT. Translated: CASSHRDGWDTQYF.

As DNA, the CDR3 is TGTGCCAGTATAGGGGTAGGGGAGACCCAGTACTTC. Encoded protein: CASIGVGETQYF. The chain employs TRBV6-6 and TRBJ2-5, with D perhaps matching TRBD1 (5 bases). V was trimmed by 9 bases and J by 5 bases, leaving 13 bases between them. The CDR3 consists of 12 residues. The germline V gene encodes CDR1 MNHNY and CDR2 SVGAGI (reference sequence).

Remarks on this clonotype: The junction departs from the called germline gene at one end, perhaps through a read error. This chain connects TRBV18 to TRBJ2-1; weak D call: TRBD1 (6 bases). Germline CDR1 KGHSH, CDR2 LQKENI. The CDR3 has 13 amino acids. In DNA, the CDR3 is TGTGCCGGCTCATGGAACAGGGATAATGAGCAGTTCTTC. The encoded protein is CAGSWNRDNEQFF.

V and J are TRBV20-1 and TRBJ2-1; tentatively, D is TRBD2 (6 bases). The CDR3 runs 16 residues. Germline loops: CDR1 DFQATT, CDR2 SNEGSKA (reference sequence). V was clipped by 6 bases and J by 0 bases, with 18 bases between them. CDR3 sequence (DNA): TGCAGTGCCCACTCGGGACTCCTAAACTCCTACAATGAGCAGTTCTTC. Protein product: CSAHSGLLNSYNEQFF.